The sequence of this T cell receptor (beta chain) was determined in a study of control samples from healthy donors and cancer patients. This CDR3 region has 14 residues. The trim removed 2 bases at V and 5 bases at J, leaving 1 base unmatched. Germline V gene sequence: CDR1 KGHSH, CDR2 LQKENI. Using immunoSEQ multiplex PCR, the repertoire was profiled, and TCRdb retains in-frame clones only, with some absent. The repertoire holds roughly 140,000 clones, with roughly 92% as singletons. J is TRBJ2-7 and V is TRBV18; TRBD1 aligns across 12 bases. Sequencing input: blood. This clonotype was sampled from a man aged 45-65 years in good health. The CDR3: CASSPGTGGHEQYF. The CDR3 DNA reads TGTGCCAGCTCACCAGGGACAGGGGGCCACGAGCAGTACTTC.